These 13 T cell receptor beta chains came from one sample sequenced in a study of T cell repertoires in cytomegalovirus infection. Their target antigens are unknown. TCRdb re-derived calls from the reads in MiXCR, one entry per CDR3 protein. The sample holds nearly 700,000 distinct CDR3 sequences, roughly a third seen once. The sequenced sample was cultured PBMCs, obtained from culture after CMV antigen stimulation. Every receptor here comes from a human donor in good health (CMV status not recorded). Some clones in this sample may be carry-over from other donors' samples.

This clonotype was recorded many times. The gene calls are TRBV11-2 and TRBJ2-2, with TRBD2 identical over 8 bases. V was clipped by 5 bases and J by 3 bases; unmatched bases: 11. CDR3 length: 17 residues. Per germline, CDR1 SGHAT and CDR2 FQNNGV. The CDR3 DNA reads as TGTGCCAGCAGCCTACGGGGGGGCGGGGGCCACACCGGGGAGCTGTTTTTT. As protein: CASSLRGGGGHTGELFF. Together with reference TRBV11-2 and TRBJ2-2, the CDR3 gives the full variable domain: EAGVAQSPRYKIIEKRQSVAFWCNPISGHATLYWYQQILGQGPKLLIQFQNNGVVDDSQLPKDRFSAERLKGVDSTLKIQPAKLEDSAVYLCASSLRGGGGHTGELFFGEGSRLTVL.

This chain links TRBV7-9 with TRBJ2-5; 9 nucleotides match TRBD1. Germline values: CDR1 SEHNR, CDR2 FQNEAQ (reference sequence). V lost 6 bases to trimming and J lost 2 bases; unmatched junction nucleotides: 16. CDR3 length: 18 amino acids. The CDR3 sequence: CASRSTVSDRGWQETQYF. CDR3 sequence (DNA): TGTGCCAGCAGGTCAACCGTATCCGACAGGGGGTGGCAAGAGACCCAGTACTTC.

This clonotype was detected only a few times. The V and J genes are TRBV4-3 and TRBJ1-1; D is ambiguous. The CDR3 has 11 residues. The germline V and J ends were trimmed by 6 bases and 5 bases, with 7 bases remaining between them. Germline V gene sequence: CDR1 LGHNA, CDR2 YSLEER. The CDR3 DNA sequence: TGCGCCAGCAGGTGGGGAACTGAAGCTTTCTTT. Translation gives CASRWGTEAFF.

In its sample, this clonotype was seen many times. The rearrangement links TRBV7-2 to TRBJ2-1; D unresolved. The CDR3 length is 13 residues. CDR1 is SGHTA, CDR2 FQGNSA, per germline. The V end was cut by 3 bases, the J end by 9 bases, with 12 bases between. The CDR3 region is CASSFFPKGEQFF. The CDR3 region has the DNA TGTGCCAGCAGCTTTTTCCCCAAAGGTGAGCAGTTCTTC.

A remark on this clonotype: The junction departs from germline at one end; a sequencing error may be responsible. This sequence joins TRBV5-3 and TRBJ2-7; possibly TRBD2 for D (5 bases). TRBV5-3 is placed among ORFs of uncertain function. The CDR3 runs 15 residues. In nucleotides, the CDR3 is TGTGCCAGCAGCTTGTACGGAACTAGCTCCTACGAGCAGTACTTC. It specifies CASSLYGTSSYEQYF.

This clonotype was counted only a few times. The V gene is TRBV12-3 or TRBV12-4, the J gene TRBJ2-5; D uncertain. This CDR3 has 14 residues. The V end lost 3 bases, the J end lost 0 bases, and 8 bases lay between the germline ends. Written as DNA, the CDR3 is TGTGCCAGCAGTTTTGGTCAGCACCAAGAGACCCAGTACTTC. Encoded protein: CASSFGQHQETQYF.

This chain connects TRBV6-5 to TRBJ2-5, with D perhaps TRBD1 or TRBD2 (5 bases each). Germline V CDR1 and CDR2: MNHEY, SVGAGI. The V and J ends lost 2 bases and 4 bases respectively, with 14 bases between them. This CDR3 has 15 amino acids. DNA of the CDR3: TGTGCCAGCAGTTACCGGCTGGGGGTACCAGAGACCCAGTACTTC. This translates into CASSYRLGVPETQYF.

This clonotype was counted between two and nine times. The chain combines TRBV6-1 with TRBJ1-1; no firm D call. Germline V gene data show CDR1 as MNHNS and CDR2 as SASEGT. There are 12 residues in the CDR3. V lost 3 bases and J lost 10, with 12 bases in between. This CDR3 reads CASSDGPLSAFF. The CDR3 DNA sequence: TGTGCCAGCAGTGACGGGCCGCTATCAGCTTTCTTT.

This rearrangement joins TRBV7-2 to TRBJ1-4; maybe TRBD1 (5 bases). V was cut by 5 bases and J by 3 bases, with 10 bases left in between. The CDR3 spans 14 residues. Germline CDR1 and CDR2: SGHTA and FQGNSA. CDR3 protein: CASSRGVANEKLFF. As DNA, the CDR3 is TGTGCCAGCAGCCGAGGGGTGGCTAATGAAAAACTGTTTTTT.

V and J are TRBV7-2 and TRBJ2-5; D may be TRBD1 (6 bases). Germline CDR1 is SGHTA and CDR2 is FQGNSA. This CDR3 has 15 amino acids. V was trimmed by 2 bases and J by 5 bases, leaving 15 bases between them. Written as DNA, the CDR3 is TGTGCCAGCAGCTTAATGCGGGCGAGGGGGGAGACCCAGTACTTC. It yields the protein CASSLMRARGETQYF.

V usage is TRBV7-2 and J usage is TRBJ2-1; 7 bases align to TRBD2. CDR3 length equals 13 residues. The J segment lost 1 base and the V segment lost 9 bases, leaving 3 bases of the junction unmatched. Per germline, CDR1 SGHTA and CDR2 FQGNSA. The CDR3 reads CARGGRSYNEQFF. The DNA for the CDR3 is TGTGCCAGGGGCGGGAGATCCTACAATGAGCAGTTCTTC.

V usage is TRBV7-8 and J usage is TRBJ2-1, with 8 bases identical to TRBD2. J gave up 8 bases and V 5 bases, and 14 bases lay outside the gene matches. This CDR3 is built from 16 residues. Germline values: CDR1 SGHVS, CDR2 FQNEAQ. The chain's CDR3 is CASSLRVAGFRDEQFF. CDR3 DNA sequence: TGTGCCAGCAGCCTCCGTGTAGCGGGATTTAGGGATGAGCAGTTCTTC.

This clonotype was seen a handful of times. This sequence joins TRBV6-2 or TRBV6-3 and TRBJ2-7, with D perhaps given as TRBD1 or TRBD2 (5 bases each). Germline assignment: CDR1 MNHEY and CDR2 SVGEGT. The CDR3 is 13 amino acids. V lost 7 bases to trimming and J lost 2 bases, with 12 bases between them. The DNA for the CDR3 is TGTGCCAGCAACCGGGACGTTCCCTACGAGCAGTACTTC. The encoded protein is CASNRDVPYEQYF.